Below are 3 T cell receptor beta chains sequenced from a single sample in a study of T-cell memory formation after mild COVID-19. TCRdb reanalysed the 5' RACE reads using MiXCR and keeps one entry per CDR3 protein. The table has under 200,000 distinct CDR3 sequences, approximately 13% seen once. The sample comprised PBMCs or a T cell subset sorted from them (not recorded which). The receptors derive from a man aged 18 to 30 who had mild COVID-19 (a few samples of this study predate the infection). Cell type and time point are not known.

The V call is TRBV10-3, the J call TRBJ1-1, with D possibly TRBD1 on 6 matching bases. This CDR3 has 14 residues. V lost 4 bases and J 0 bases, leaving 9 bases between the germline ends. The germline CDR1 and CDR2 sequences are ENHRY and SYGVKD. The CDR3 is CAISAGGLNTEAFF. DNA for the CDR3: TGTGCCATCAGTGCGGGGGGGCTGAACACTGAAGCTTTCTTT.

The table lists this clonotype with a few counts. The rearrangement links TRBV6-6 to TRBJ2-5; 7 bases align to TRBD2. Trimming at V came to 6 bases and at J to 5 bases, leaving 3 bases not matched to a gene. Germline-derived CDR1 and CDR2 are MNHNY and SVGAGI (reference sequence). The length of the CDR3 is 12 residues. CDR3 coding DNA: TGTGCCAGCAGAAAGGGAGGGGAGACCCAGTACTTC. Residues: CASRKGGETQYF.

This clonotype came up many times. V gene TRBV20-1 combines with J gene TRBJ2-2; the D is unclear. Per germline, CDR1 DFQATT and CDR2 SNEGSKA (reference sequence). The CDR3 consists of 12 residues. The germline V and J ends were trimmed by 3 bases and 6 bases, with 8 bases remaining between them. CDR3 bases: TGCAGTGCTAGTCCCGGGTCCGGGGAGCTGTTTTTT. It is translated as CSASPGSGELFF.